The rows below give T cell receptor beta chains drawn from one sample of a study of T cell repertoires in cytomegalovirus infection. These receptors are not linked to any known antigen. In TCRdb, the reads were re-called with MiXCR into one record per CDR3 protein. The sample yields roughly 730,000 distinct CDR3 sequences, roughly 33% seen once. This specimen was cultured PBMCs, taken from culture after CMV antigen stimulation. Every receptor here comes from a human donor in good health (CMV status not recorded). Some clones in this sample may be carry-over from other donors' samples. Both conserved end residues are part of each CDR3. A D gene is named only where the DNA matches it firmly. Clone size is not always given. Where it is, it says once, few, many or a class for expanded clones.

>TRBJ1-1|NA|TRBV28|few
CASRSRSGRPNTEAFF
TGTGCCAGCAGAAGTAGGTCGGGGCGCCCGAACACTGAAGCTTTCTTT
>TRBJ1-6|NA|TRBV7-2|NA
CASSLSGGGLPLHF
TGTGCCAGCAGCTTATCTGGGGGTGGACTGCCCCTCCACTTT
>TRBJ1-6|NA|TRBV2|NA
CASISSSYNSPLHF
TGTGCCAGCATTAGCAGCTCCTATAATTCACCCCTCCACTTT
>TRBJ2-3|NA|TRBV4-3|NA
CASSQSGFGGDTQYF
TGCGCCAGCAGCCAATCGGGGTTTGGCGGAGATACGCAGTATTTT
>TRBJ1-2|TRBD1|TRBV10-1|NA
CASSGQVPNYGYTF
TGCGCCAGCAGCGGACAGGTACCTAACTATGGCTACACCTTC
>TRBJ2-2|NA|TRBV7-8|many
CASSSSTERGTGELFF
TGTGCCAGCAGTTCCAGTACCGAGAGGGGAACCGGGGAGCTGTTTTTT
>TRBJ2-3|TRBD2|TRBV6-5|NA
CASSVSTSWDTQYF
TGTGCCAGCAGCGTATCGACTAGCTGGGATACGCAGTATTTT
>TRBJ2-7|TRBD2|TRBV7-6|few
CASSLRASGSDEQYF
TGTGCCAGCAGCCTCCGGGCTAGCGGGAGCGACGAGCAGTACTTC
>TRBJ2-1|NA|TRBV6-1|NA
CASSQIRGQQFF
TGTGCCAGCAGTCAAATCCGGGGCCAGCAGTTCTTC
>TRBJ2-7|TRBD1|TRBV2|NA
CASSEQGDAYEQYF
TGTGCCAGCAGTGAACAGGGGGACGCCTACGAGCAGTACTTC